The sequence of this T cell receptor (beta chain) was determined in a study of vaccination and CD4 T cells after COVID-19. Note on this clonotype: No antigen is known for it. This may stem from a read error, because a much larger clone lies one nucleotide away.

Germline CDR1 reads MNHEY; CDR2 reads SMNVEV (reference sequence). The length of the CDR3 is 14 residues. The sample's treatment: approximately 9-day PBMC culture with coronavirus spike peptide pools or control peptides (ViraFEST assay). Sequencing of DNA taken from cultured CD4+ T cells relied on the Oncomine TCR Beta short-read assay. From the PCR reads, TCRdb called clonotypes with MiXCR, one entry per CDR3 protein. The sample carries around 9,300 distinct CDR3 sequences, about a fifth recorded once. The sample was CD4+ T cells from blood, cultured in vitro, taken after SARS-CoV-2 vaccination. This TCR derives from a human donor who had recovered from COVID-19. The V and J genes are TRBV27 and TRBJ2-7; D is undetermined. Written as DNA, the CDR3 is TGTGTCAGCAGTTTTACGCGGTTGGGATCCGAGCAGTACTTC. It yields the protein CVSSFTRLGSEQYF.